This TCR beta chain was recorded in a study of blood T cell repertoires in COVID-19 (TCRdb year 2020). Regarding the complete study: Samples covering the acute and convalescent phases of COVID-19 were provided by collaborators in the United States, Italy and Spain. The repertoires were made available in a free public database intended to serve as a resource for research on the immune response to SARS-CoV-2. A de-identified subject ID, COVID-19 status, age in years and sex were almost always included in the sample metadata. The dataset comprised deeply sampled blood TCRbeta repertoires from subjects exposed to, actively infected with, or recovered from COVID-19. The material from the prospective study consisted of cDNA or gDNA derived from T cells, B-cell-depleted T cells, or PBMCs. Samples came from the ongoing ImmuneRACE study (first 160 participants) plus 1,254 subjects from 6 global collaborators. HLA class I and class II types, where available, came from metadata supplied by the sample provider rather than from assay-based typing. Paper-wide results and their limitations: Clinical and demographic metadata were provided uncurated, with the amount varying by source and participant.

Via the germline V gene, CDR1 is MNHEY and CDR2 SVGEGT. There are 13 amino acids in the CDR3, from cysteine to phenylalanine inclusive. The retained sequence is limited to the CDR3, 39 bases, with the frame set at the first base. The junction shows trimming of 2 bases on V and 5 bases on J, plus 10 bases between the germline ends. TCRbeta CDR3 regions were amplified from genomic DNA by means of the immunoSEQ Assay, a bias-controlled multiplex PCR. The original pipeline was this. The number of nucleated cells in each sample was estimated by amplification of reference gene primers within the assay. Sequence reads were collapsed and filtered to measure the absolute abundance of every unique TCRbeta CDR3 rearrangement. Productive Simpson clonality was computed per sample as the square root of Simpson's diversity index over productive rearrangements. Entries here come from immuneACCESS through TCRdb and include only in-frame sequences with V and J called. Some clones fail to appear in such tables; in the studies checked, an unresolved V gene covers under half of the shortfall, and the cause of the remainder is unknown. That table supplies the V and J calls and clone size; D and trimming were determined from the DNA. The sample has 70,000 or so clones on record, around four fifths of them singletons. 15% of the sample is held by the ten biggest clonotypes.

At one collaborating source in Seattle, patients were enrolled during active infection and were followed longitudinally through the course of disease. Whole blood was collected in K2EDTA tubes by collaborating institutions according to the institutions' own protocols. For TCRbeta analysis, collaborators shipped samples as frozen whole blood, isolated PBMCs, or DNA extracted from either of those sample types. Only a few counts were recorded for this clone. Its specific antigen is unknown. Base qualities are not at hand, and no much larger clone is one base apart. This receptor was obtained from a man aged 60 to 75 with COVID-19, enrolled during active disease. The rearrangement combines TRBV6-2 or TRBV6-3 with TRBJ2-7; 5 matching bases give a weak D call of TRBD1. Sequenced sample: peripheral blood. The DNA sequence is given as TGTGCCAGCAGTTACGGGGCCGGCCACGAGCAGTACTTC. This gives the protein CASSYGAGHEQYF.